This record concerns one TCR beta chain sequence. Its matching antigen is unknown. CDR3 length: 12 residues. The germline CDR1 and CDR2 sequences are MDHEN and SYDVKM. The ends were cut back, 1 base at V and 6 bases at J, with 7 bases in the middle. The sample comes from a study of cytomegalovirus exposure and HLA in healthy donors. The donors, nominally healthy at sampling, likely had unrecorded immune exposures. Study-level results: The authors later found HLA-associated TCR beta chains more clonally expanded than equally common others. According to the study, around 180 TCR beta chains were cytomegalovirus-associated. A link between a missense DCLRE1C variant and TCR beta V- and J-gene trimming emerged from a later analysis.

Primers: 60 Vbeta forward and 13 Jbeta reverse. Sequencing used immunoSEQ multiplex PCR; TCRdb keeps in-frame clones, though not all of them. This sample has 130,000 or so clones, with 82% found just once. The sequenced sample was PBMCs. This TCR came from a man between 18 and 29 years old in good health and CMV-seropositive. The chain recombines TRBV28 with TRBJ2-7; possible D gene TRBD2, 5 bases. In DNA form, the CDR3 reads TGTGCCAGCAGTTTATTTCGGGGCGAGCAGTACTTC. Protein product: CASSLFRGEQYF. The full variable domain, completed using reference TRBV28 and TRBJ2-7, is DVKVTQSSRYLVKRTGEKVFLECVQDMDHENMFWYRQDPGLGLRLIYFSYDVKMKEKGDIPEGYSVSREKKERFSLILESASTNQTSMYLCASSLFRGEQYFGPGTRLTVT.